The rows below give T cell receptor beta chains drawn from one sample of a study of cytotoxic CD8 clonotypes in ibrutinib-treated CLL. Only in-frame clones appear in the TCRdb table, and some are missing; sequencing was by immunoSEQ multiplex PCR. The sample carries 200,000 or so clones, about four fifths recorded once. The material was PBMCs, obtained after 12 months of ibrutinib treatment. The receptors come from a human donor with chronic lymphocytic leukemia. Each CDR3 is given with its conserved first and last residue. The D gene is left open where the match is weak.

>TRBV9|TRBD2
CASSVWISGGAEQFF
>TRBV7-6|.
CASSPYLGINTGELFF
>TRBV4-1|TRBD2
CASSQVRLAGGYSGSSYNEQFF
>TRBV29-1|TRBD1
CSGGDRADYGYTF
>TRBV28|.
CASSLGQGRTF
>TRBV5-1|.
CASSSQGYEQYF
>TRBV5-1|.
CASSLDYSGNTIYF
>TRBV7-9|.
CASSLGQLVYNEQFF
>TRBV6-5|TRBD2
CASSPTGVAGDTQYF
>TRBV7-9|TRBD1
CASSLGDRGHRETQYF
>TRBV10-1|.
CASSEFDGTDTQYF
>TRBV5-1|.
CASSLEGVDTEAFF
>TRBV6-5|.
CASSYLWVDTNYGYTF
>TRBV7-9|TRBD2
CASSPRGLAANEQFF
>TRBV14|.
CASSQGGWLTEAFF
>TRBV4-1|.
CASSRGLGQTTEAFF
>TRBV19|.
CASNPGYRANTGELFF
>TRBV19|TRBD1
CASSEEAGGGTEAFF
>TRBV27|TRBD1
CASRRQGSTDTQYF
>TRBV7-8|.
CASTTGGEQYF